This TCR beta chain was retrieved from a study of cytomegalovirus exposure and HLA in healthy donors. General observations from the study: The study designated about 160 TCR beta chains cytomegalovirus-associated. Within the approximately 120 validation repertoires, first-cohort TCR clusters tended to co-occur, according to a later analysis. In vitro confirmation showed a few CMV-associated chains to be CMV antigen specific. Among TCR sequences, most were rare, though some public TCRs appeared in many donors.

Notes on this clone: Its antigen is as yet unknown. At one end the junction does not follow the germline gene, possibly because of a read error.

Assay used: immunoSEQ multiplex PCR; TCRdb lists only in-frame clones, some missing. The repertoire has about 71,000 clones, 94% of them found once; the top ten carry roughly 1%. The CDR3 is 15 amino acids. The V gene's germline CDR1 is ENHRY and CDR2 SYGVKD. Material for sequencing was PBMCs. The chain recombines TRBV10-3 with TRBJ2-2; D perhaps matches TRBD1 (5 bases). The sequence was obtained from a young woman in good health and CMV-seronegative. CDR3 region: CAISQSRQLTGELFF. In nucleotides, the CDR3 is TGTGCCATCAGTCAGTCGAGACAGCTTACCGGGGAGCTGTTTTTT.